These 17 T cell receptor beta chains were sequenced from one sample in a study of blood T cell repertoires in COVID-19. Data came from immunoSEQ multiplex PCR; TCRdb stores just in-frame clones and leaves some out. The sample lists roughly 220,000 clones; roughly 80% were seen once. Sequencing used peripheral blood. These receptors all come from a woman aged 80 or over with COVID-19, enrolled during active disease.

This rearrangement joins TRBV7-8 to TRBJ2-7; perhaps TRBD1 as D (5 bases). The CDR3 spans 14 residues. Trimming shortened V by 5 bases and J by 0 bases, and 11 bases separated the two germline ends. CDR1 and CDR2 (germline): SGHVS, FQNEAQ. CDR3 in amino acids: CASSRSDTSYEQYF. The CDR3 coding sequence is TGTGCCAGCAGCCGATCGGACACCTCCTACGAGCAGTACTTC.

In this sample, this clone turned up a few times. This chain joins TRBV7-2 and TRBJ2-1, with D perhaps TRBD1 (5 bases). The CDR3 totals 16 residues. Germline-derived CDR1 and CDR2 are SGHTA and FQGNSA. The V end lost 1 base, the J end lost 2 bases, and 12 bases lay between the germline ends. The CDR3 region has the DNA TGTGCCAGCAGCTTAGTCCAGGGTTTTACCTACAATGAGCAGTTCTTC. Its translation is CASSLVQGFTYNEQFF.

The gene calls are TRBV18 and TRBJ1-2; TRBD1 agrees at 8 bases. The germline gives CDR1 KGHSH, CDR2 LQKENI. Germline trimming cut 0 bases from V and 5 bases from J; bases unmatched to any gene: 14. The CDR3 runs 18 residues. DNA of the CDR3: TGTGCCAGCTCACCACCGGGTCCGAACAGGGGGGCCTTGTATGGCTACACCTTC. Residues: CASSPPGPNRGALYGYTF.

This chain uses TRBV5-1 with TRBJ2-5; D is ambiguous. The CDR3 is 13 residues long. Trimming removed 0 bases from V and 4 bases from J, with 7 bases in between. Germline V gives CDR1 SGHRS, CDR2 YFSETQ. DNA for the CDR3: TGCGCCAGCAGCTTGGACAGACGAGAGACCCAGTACTTC. Encoded protein: CASSLDRRETQYF.

This clone was recorded once. The chain joins TRBV7-9 to TRBJ2-7; TRBD1 is a possible D gene (7 bases). V was shortened by 5 bases and J by 7 bases, with 18 bases between the two germline ends. Germline V lookup: CDR1 SEHNR, CDR2 FQNEAQ (reference sequence). CDR3 size: 14 residues. CDR3 residues: CASSAGQFPREQYF. The CDR3 region has the DNA TGTGCCAGCAGCGCGGGACAGTTCCCGAGAGAGCAGTACTTC. Based on the CDR3 plus reference TRBV7-9 and TRBJ2-7, the full variable domain is DTGVSQNPRHKITKRGQNVTFRCDPISEHNRLYWYRQTLGQGPEFLTYFQNEAQLEKSRLLSDRFSAERPKGSFSTLEIQRTEQGDSAMYLCASSAGQFPREQYFGPGTRLTVT.

The rearrangement uses TRBV4-1 and TRBJ1-4; perhaps TRBD1 as D (5 bases). Trimming cost V 0 bases and J 5 bases, with 16 bases left between them. The CDR3 has 17 amino acids. Germline-derived CDR1 and CDR2 are MGHRA and YSYEKL. The CDR3, as DNA: TGCGCCAGCAGCCAAGACCCCTCGGGGGGGACGAATGAAAAACTGTTTTTT. Encoded protein: CASSQDPSGGTNEKLFF.

About this clone: The DNA is left out, because the CDR3 cannot be placed on it with certainty; the CDR3 is given as TCRdb lists it. The chain uses TRBV6-2 or TRBV6-3 and TRBJ2-7; TRBD2 is the table's D call, not checked against the DNA. Germline values: CDR1 MNHEY, CDR2 SVGEGT. The CDR3 is made up of 15 amino acids, end residues included. Here the CDR3 reads CASSSSGGDSYEQYF.

This clone was detected a few times. V usage is TRBV5-4 and J usage is TRBJ2-7, with TRBD1 matching over 9 bases. J was trimmed by 0 bases and V by 4 bases; bases with no gene match: 8. This CDR3 region has 16 residues. In germline, CDR1 is SGHNT, CDR2 YYREEE (reference sequence). The CDR3 is CASSRLGTGTSYEQYF. CDR3 sequence (DNA): TGTGCCAGCAGCCGACTCGGGACAGGGACCTCCTACGAGCAGTACTTC.

The chain is built from TRBV19 and TRBJ1-2; TRBD1 is a possible D gene (6 bases). The CDR3 is 14 residues long. Trimming stripped 6 bases from V and 7 bases from J, with 18 bases between. Germline CDR1 LNHDA, CDR2 SQIVND (reference sequence). The CDR3 DNA is TGTGCCAGTAGGATGAGACAGGAATTGAGTGGCTACACCTTC. The encoded protein is CASRMRQELSGYTF.

This chain connects TRBV2 to TRBJ2-3; 8 bases align to TRBD2. CDR3 length: 15 residues. The trim removed 6 bases at V and 2 bases at J, leaving 7 bases unmatched. Germline assignment: CDR1 SNHLY and CDR2 FYNNEI. DNA for the CDR3: TGTGCCAGCAGCCGGGAGGGTCTCAACACAGATACGCAGTATTTT. Its protein is CASSREGLNTDTQYF.

This clone was seen a handful of times. This sequence joins TRBV7-6 and TRBJ2-7, with 14 positions matching TRBD2. CDR3 length equals 17 residues. In germline, CDR1 is SGHVS, CDR2 FNYEAQ. Trimming removed 1 base from V and 3 bases from J; junction bases left unmatched: 5. The CDR3 loop reads CASSLEPGTSGSYEQYF. The CDR3 coding sequence is TGTGCCAGCAGCTTAGAGCCAGGGACTAGCGGGAGCTACGAGCAGTACTTC.

CDR3 coding DNA: TGTGCCAGCAGTGAACACAGGGGGCGCAATCAGCCCCAGCATTTT. Translated: CASSEHRGRNQPQHF. The chain combines TRBV2 with TRBJ1-5; 9 nucleotides match TRBD1. Germline CDR1 and CDR2: SNHLY and FYNNEI. V gave up 2 bases and J gave up 2 bases; unmatched junction bases: 1. The CDR3 sequence is 15 residues long.

This clone showed up just a few times. The chain joins TRBV12-3 or TRBV12-4 to TRBJ1-1, with TRBD1 matching over 7 bases. The CDR3 has 13 residues. Trimming removed 8 bases from V and 8 bases from J; junction bases left unmatched: 11. The DNA of the CDR3 is TGTGCCAGCTTGGGACAGCGTTTGGGGGAAGCTTTCTTT. Its translation: CASLGQRLGEAFF.

J is TRBJ2-7 and V is TRBV5-4; D is possibly TRBD2 (6 bases). CDR1 and CDR2 from the germline V gene are SGHNT and YYREEE (reference sequence). The CDR3 runs to 15 residues. Deletions cut 0 bases from V and 7 bases from J, with 17 bases between. The CDR3 reads CASSLGRARAGEQYF. CDR3 in DNA: TGTGCCAGCAGCTTGGGGAGGGCCAGGGCGGGGGAGCAGTACTTC.

This clone was picked up a small number of times. The J gene is TRBJ2-7, the V gene TRBV11-2; weak D call: TRBD1 (5 bases). The germline CDR1 and CDR2 sequences are SGHAT and FQNNGV. The V end was cut by 5 bases, the J end by 6 bases, with 20 bases between. CDR3 length: 15 amino acids. CDR3 bases: TGTGCCAGCAGCCGAGAGGTTTCAGGGCGGAGCGAGCAGTACTTC. Amino acid sequence: CASSREVSGRSEQYF.

The chain couples TRBV18 to TRBJ2-5; 10 bases fit TRBD2. Germline V CDR1 and CDR2: KGHSH, LQKENI. This CDR3 is 17 amino acids long. Trimming at V came to 1 base and at J to 4 bases, leaving 9 bases not matched to a gene. CDR3 nucleotides: TGTGCCAGCTCACCACGACCCGGGACTAGCGTCCCAGAGACCCAGTACTTC. Residues: CASSPRPGTSVPETQYF.

The chain employs TRBV29-1 and TRBJ1-5, with 9 bases fitting TRBD1. Germline CDR1 SQVTM, CDR2 ANQGSEA. The CDR3 runs 13 residues. V lost 3 bases, J lost 4 bases, and 1 base stayed unmatched. CDR3 protein: CSVETGGNQPQHF. CDR3 DNA: TGCAGCGTTGAGACAGGGGGAAATCAGCCCCAGCATTTT.